The clone carrying this T cell receptor (delta chain) came up a few times. Trimming removed 1 base from V and 1 base from J, with 16 bases in between. CDR3 length: 19 amino acids. Germline V gene data show CDR1 as GEAIGNYY and CDR2 as EKD. This record comes from a study of gamma-delta T cells after stem cell transplantation. TCRdb fed the RT-PCR reads to CATT. In the table there are under 3,000 delta-chain clones, 5.6% of which are singletons. J is TRDJ3 and V is TRDV2, with a tentative D call TRDD3 (6 bases). The TCR originated in a human donor. It is not recorded whose cells these are; they may come from a transplant donor. The specimen sequenced was gamma-delta T cells. CDR3 region: CACDTIRGTASWDTRQMFF. CDR3 bases: TGTGCCTGTGACACAATCCGGGGGACCGCTTCCTGGGACACCCGACAGATGTTTTTC.